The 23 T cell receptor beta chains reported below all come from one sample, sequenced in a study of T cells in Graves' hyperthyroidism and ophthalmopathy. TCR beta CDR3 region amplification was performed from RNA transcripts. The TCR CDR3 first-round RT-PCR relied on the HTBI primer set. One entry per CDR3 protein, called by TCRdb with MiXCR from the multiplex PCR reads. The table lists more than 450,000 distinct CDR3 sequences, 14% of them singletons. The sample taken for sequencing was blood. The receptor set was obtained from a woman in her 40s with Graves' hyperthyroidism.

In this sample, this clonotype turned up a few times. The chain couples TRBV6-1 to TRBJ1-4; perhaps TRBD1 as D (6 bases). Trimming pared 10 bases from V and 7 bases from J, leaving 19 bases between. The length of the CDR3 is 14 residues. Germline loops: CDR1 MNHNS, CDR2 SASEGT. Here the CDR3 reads CATQDGGQTEKLFF. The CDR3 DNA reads TGTGCCACCCAAGACGGGGGGCAGACTGAAAAACTGTTTTTT.

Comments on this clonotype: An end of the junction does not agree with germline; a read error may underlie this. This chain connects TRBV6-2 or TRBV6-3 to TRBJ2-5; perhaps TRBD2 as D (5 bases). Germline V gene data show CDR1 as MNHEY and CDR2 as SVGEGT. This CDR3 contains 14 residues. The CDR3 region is CTTRSAQHGETQCF. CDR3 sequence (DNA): TGTACCACCCGGTCAGCCCAACACGGGGAGACCCAGTGCTTC.

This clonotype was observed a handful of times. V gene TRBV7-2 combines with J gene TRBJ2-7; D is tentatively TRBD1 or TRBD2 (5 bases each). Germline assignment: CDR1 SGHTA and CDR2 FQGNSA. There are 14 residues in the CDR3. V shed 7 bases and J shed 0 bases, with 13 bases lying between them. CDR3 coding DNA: TGTGCCAGCATCCCGGGACCGACCTCCTACGAGCAGTACTTC. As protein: CASIPGPTSYEQYF.

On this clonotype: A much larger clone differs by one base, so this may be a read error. The DNA for the CDR3 is TGTGCCAGCAGCGCGGGACAGCTCCGGAGCACTGAAGCTTTCTTT. Translated, it gives CASSAGQLRSTEAFF. V is TRBV7-9 and J is TRBJ1-1; 7 bases line up with TRBD1. V shed 5 bases and J 4 bases; nucleotides not matched to a gene: 10. The CDR3 contains 15 residues. CDR1 and CDR2 from the germline V gene are SEHNR and FQNEAQ (reference sequence).

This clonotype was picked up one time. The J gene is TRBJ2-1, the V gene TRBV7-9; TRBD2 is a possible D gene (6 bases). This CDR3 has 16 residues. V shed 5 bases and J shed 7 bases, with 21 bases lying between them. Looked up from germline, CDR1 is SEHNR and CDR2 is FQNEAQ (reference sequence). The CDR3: CASSETPPGDLNEQFF. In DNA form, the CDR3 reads TGTGCCAGCAGCGAAACCCCGCCGGGAGACTTGAATGAGCAGTTCTTC.

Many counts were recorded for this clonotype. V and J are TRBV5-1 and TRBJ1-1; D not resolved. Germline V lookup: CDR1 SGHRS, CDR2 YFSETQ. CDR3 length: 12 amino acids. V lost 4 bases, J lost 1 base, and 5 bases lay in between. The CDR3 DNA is TGCGCCAGCAGCGGACGGAACACTGAAGCTTTCTTT. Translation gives CASSGRNTEAFF.

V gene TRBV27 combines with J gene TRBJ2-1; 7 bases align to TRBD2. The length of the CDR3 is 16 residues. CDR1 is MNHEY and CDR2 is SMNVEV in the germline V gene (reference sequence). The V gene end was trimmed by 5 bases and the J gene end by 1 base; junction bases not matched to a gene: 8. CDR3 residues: CASSLRRERSYNEQFF. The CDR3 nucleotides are TGTGCCAGCAGTCTAAGGCGGGAGAGGTCCTACAATGAGCAGTTCTTC.

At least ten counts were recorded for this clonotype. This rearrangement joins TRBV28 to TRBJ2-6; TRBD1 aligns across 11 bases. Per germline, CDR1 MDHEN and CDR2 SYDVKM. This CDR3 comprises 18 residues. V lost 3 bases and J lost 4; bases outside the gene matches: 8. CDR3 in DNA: TGTGCCAGCAGTTTGGCAGGACAGGGGGCTCAAGGGGCCAACGTCCTGACTTTC. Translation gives CASSLAGQGAQGANVLTF.

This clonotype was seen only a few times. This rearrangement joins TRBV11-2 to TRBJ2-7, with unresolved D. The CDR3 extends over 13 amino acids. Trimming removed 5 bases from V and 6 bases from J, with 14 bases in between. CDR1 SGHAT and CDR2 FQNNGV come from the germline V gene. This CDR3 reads CASSVHPGVEQYF. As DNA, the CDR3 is TGTGCCAGCAGCGTACACCCTGGGGTCGAGCAGTACTTC.

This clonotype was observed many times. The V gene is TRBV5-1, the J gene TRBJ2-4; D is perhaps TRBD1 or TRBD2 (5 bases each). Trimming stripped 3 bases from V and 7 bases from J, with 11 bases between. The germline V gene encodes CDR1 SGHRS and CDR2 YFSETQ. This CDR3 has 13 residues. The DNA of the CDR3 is TGCGCCAGCAGCTCGGGACCAACCAACATTCAGTACTTC. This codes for CASSSGPTNIQYF.

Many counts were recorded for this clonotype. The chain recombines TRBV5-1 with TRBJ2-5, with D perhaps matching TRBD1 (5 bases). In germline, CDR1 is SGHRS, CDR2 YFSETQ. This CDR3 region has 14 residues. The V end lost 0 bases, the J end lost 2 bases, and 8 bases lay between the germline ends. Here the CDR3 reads CASSLGDSQETQYF. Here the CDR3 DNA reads TGCGCCAGCAGCTTGGGAGACAGTCAAGAGACCCAGTACTTC.

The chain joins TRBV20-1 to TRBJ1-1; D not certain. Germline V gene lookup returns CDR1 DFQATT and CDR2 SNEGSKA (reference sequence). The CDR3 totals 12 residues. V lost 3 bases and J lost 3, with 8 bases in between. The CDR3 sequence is CSASTADTEAFF. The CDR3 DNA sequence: TGCAGTGCTAGTACTGCGGACACTGAAGCTTTCTTT.

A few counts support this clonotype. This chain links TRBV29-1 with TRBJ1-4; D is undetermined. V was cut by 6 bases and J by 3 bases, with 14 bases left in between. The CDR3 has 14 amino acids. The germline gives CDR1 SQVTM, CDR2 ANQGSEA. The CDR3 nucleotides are TGCAGCGTCGCCCGCGGTAGCTCTAATGAAAAACTGTTTTTT. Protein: CSVARGSSNEKLFF. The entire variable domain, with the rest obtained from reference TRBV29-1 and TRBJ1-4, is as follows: SAVISQKPSRDICQRGTSLTIQCQVDSQVTMMFWYRQQPGQSLTLIATANQGSEATYESGFVIDKFPISRPNLTFSTLTVSNMSPEDSSIYLCSVARGSSNEKLFFGSGTQLSVL.

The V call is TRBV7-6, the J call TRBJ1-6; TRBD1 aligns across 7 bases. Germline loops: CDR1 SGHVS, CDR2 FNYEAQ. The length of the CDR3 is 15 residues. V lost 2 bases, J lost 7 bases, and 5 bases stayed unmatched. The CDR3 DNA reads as TGTGCCAGCAGCTTAACCGGGACAGTAAATTCACCCCTCCACTTT. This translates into CASSLTGTVNSPLHF. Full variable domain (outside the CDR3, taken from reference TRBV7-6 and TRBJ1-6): GAGVSQSPRYKVTKRGQDVALRCDPISGHVSLYWYRQALGQGPEFLTYFNYEAQQDKSGLPNDRFSAERPEGSISTLTIQRTEQRDSAMYRCASSLTGTVNSPLHFGNGTRLTVT.

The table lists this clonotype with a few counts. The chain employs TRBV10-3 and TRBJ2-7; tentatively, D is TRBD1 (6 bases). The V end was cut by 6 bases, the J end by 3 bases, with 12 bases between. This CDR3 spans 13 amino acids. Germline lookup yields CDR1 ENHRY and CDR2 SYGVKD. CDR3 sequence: CAISYREDYEQYF. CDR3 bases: TGTGCCATCAGCTACAGGGAAGACTACGAGCAGTACTTC.

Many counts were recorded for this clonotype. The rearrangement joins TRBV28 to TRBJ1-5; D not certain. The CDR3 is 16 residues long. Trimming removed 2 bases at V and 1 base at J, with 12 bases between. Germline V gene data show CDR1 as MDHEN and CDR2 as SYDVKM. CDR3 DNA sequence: TGTGCCAGCAGTTTAGTATGGCGGATGAGCAATCAGCCCCAGCATTTT. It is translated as CASSLVWRMSNQPQHF.

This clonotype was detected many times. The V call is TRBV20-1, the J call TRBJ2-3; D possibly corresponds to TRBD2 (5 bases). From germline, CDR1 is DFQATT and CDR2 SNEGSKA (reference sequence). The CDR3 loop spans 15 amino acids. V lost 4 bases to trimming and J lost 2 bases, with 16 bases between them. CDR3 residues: CSAKTDYVVTDTQYF. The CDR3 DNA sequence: TGCAGTGCTAAAACCGACTATGTTGTCACAGATACGCAGTATTTT.

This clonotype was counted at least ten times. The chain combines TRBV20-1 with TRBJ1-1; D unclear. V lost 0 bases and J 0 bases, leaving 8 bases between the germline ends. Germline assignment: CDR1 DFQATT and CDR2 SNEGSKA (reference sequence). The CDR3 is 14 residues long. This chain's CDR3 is CSAREGAVNTEAFF. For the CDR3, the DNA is TGCAGTGCTAGAGAAGGCGCGGTGAACACTGAAGCTTTCTTT.

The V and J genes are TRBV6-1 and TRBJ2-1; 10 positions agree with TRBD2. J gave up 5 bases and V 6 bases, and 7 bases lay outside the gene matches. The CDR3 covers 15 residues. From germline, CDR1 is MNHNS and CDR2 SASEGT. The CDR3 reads CASRSLAGINNEQFF. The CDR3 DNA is TGTGCCAGCAGATCACTAGCGGGAATCAACAATGAGCAGTTCTTC.

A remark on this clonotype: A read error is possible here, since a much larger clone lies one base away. This CDR3 reads CASGRDRESDGELFF. CDR3 coding DNA: TGTGCCAGCGGACGGGACAGGGAATCTGACGGGGAGCTGTTTTTT. The chain links TRBV12-3 or TRBV12-4 to TRBJ2-2, with 9 bases aligning to TRBD1. The CDR3 has 15 amino acids. V was pared by 8 bases and J by 7 bases, with 11 bases of the junction left unmatched.

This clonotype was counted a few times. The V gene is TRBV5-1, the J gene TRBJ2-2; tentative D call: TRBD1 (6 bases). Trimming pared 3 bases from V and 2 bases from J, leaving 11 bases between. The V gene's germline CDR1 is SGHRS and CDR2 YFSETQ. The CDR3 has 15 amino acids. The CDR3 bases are TGCGCCAGCAGCTCCGGACAGTTTAACACCGGGGAGCTGTTTTTT. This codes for CASSSGQFNTGELFF. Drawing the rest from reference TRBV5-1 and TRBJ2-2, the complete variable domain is KAGVTQTPRYLIKTRGQQVTLSCSPISGHRSVSWYQQTPGQGLQFLFEYFSETQRNKGNFPGRFSGRQFSNSRSEMNVSTLELGDSALYLCASSSGQFNTGELFFGEGSRLTVL.

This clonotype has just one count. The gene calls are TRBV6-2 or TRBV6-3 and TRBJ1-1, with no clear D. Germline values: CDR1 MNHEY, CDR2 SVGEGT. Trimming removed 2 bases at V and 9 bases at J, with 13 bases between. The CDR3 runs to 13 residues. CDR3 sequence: CASSYEVTSQAFF. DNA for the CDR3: TGTGCCAGCAGTTACGAAGTCACCAGCCAAGCTTTCTTT.

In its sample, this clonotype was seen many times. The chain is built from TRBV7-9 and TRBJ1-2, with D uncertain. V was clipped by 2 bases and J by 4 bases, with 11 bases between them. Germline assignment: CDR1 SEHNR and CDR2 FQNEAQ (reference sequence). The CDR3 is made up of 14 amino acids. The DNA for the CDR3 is TGTGCCAGCAGCTTAAGTGACCCTTCCTATGGCTACACCTTC. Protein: CASSLSDPSYGYTF.